The source of this T cell receptor (beta chain) is a study of T cell responses to AZD1222 COVID-19 vaccine. The study's findings and limits: Clonal diversity may have been underestimated, and the donors were mostly white British, with more females than males.

Trimming removed 1 base from V and 3 bases from J; junction bases left unmatched: 6. The CDR3 has 15 amino acids. CDR1 is SGHAT, CDR2 FQNNGV, per germline. To note about this clone: Its antigen is undetermined.

Here immunoSEQ multiplex PCR was the method, and the copy in TCRdb shows in-frame clones only, minus some. The data contain about 150,000 clones, around 93% of them singletons. Material: peripheral blood, obtained on day 0 of AZD1222 vaccination. This TCR was sampled from an adult in good health. The chain joins TRBV11-2 to TRBJ2-7; 7 nucleotides align to TRBD1. CDR3 protein: CASSLVGDSSYEQYF. CDR3 sequence (DNA): TGTGCCAGCAGCTTAGTAGGGGACAGTAGCTACGAGCAGTACTTC. The full variable domain, with the rest looked up from reference TRBV11-2 and TRBJ2-7, is EAGVAQSPRYKIIEKRQSVAFWCNPISGHATLYWYQQILGQGPKLLIQFQNNGVVDDSQLPKDRFSAERLKGVDSTLKIQPAKLEDSAVYLCASSLVGDSSYEQYFGPGTRLTVT.